These 17 T cell receptor beta chains were sequenced from one sample in a study of shared clonotypes between healthy human individuals. Measured with immunoSEQ multiplex PCR; TCRdb has only the in-frame clones, and not every one. The sample yields about a million clones, around three quarters seen once. The sample was memory CD4+ T cells from PBMCs. The subset: CD45RA-negative fraction. The receptors come from a man between 18 and 35 years old in good health. Some clones in this sample may be carry-over from other donors' samples.

CDR3 protein: CASSSVDSIQETQYF. The CDR3 DNA sequence: TGCGCCAGCAGCTCGGTCGACAGCATACAAGAGACCCAGTACTTC. The V gene is TRBV5-1, the J gene TRBJ2-5, with D possibly TRBD1 on 5 matching bases. With 3 bases removed from V and 2 bases from J, the gap between germline ends came to 14 bases. Germline assignment: CDR1 SGHRS and CDR2 YFSETQ. The CDR3 consists of 15 residues.

The rearrangement uses TRBV30 and TRBJ2-7, with D uncertain. The CDR3 length is 12 residues. Germline V gives CDR1 GTSNPN, CDR2 SVGIG (reference sequence). The CDR3 nucleotides are TGTATTGTCCGGACCGATGCCTACGAGCAGTACTTC. Amino acids: CIVRTDAYEQYF.

The V and J genes are TRBV2 and TRBJ2-3, with 7 nucleotides matching TRBD2. Germline V CDR1 and CDR2: SNHLY, FYNNEI. J gave up 6 bases and V 11 bases, and 11 bases lay outside the gene matches. There are 13 residues in the CDR3. The CDR3 nucleotides are TGTGCCTCTAGGGGCGGGAGTACTGATACGCAGTATTTT. Translated, it gives CASRGGSTDTQYF.

The rearrangement joins TRBV10-3 to TRBJ2-3; tentative D call: TRBD2 (5 bases). Germline-derived CDR1 and CDR2 are ENHRY and SYGVKD. CDR3 length equals 12 residues. Trimming stripped 7 bases from V and 4 bases from J, with 9 bases between. This CDR3 is CAIKSGADTQYF. DNA of the CDR3: TGTGCCATCAAAAGCGGCGCAGATACGCAGTATTTT.

This clone was detected only once. This chain connects TRBV6-5 to TRBJ2-6, with TRBD2 matching 8 bases. The CDR3 contains 16 residues. Trimming at V came to 1 base and at J to 2 bases, leaving 1 base not matched to a gene. The V gene's germline CDR1 is MNHEY and CDR2 SVGAGI. The CDR3 loop reads CASSYLREAGANVLTF. The CDR3 region has the DNA TGTGCCAGCAGTTACTTGCGGGAGGCTGGGGCCAACGTCCTGACTTTC.

The chain couples TRBV4-1 to TRBJ1-5; D is ambiguous. Trimming stripped 6 bases from V and 2 bases from J, with 20 bases between. Germline V gene lookup returns CDR1 MGHRA and CDR2 YSYEKL. The CDR3 covers 17 residues. The CDR3 DNA reads TGCGCCAGCAGAAATATCGGGTTGGGCGGCGGCAATCAGCCCCAGCATTTT. Amino acids: CASRNIGLGGGNQPQHF.

As for this clone: Additional DNA sequences in this sample encode the identical CDR3. This chain links TRBV18 with TRBJ2-2; 8 bases are shared with TRBD1. CDR1 KGHSH and CDR2 LQKENI come from the germline V gene. CDR3 length: 15 residues. The J segment lost 0 bases and the V segment lost 5 bases, leaving 2 bases of the junction unmatched. In DNA, the CDR3 is TGTGCCAGCTCAGGACAGGGAGCGAACACCGGGGAGCTGTTTTTT. This sequence encodes CASSGQGANTGELFF.

In its sample, this clone was seen a few times. V usage is TRBV27 and J usage is TRBJ1-5, with D perhaps matching TRBD1 (5 bases). CDR1 is MNHEY, CDR2 SMNVEV, per germline (reference sequence). The V gene lost 2 bases and the J gene lost 2 bases, with 10 bases spanning the gap. This CDR3 has 15 residues. In DNA, the CDR3 is TGTGCCAGCAGTTTAGGAGCAGGGCGCAATCAGCCCCAGCATTTT. This translates into CASSLGAGRNQPQHF.

The chain couples TRBV19 to TRBJ2-5; D perhaps matches TRBD2 (6 bases). The CDR3 loop spans 17 amino acids. V was clipped by 1 base and J by 1 base, with 16 bases between them. Germline CDR1 reads LNHDA; CDR2 reads SQIVND (reference sequence). In DNA form, the CDR3 reads TGTGCCAGTAGTATAGGACTAGGGGTAAGGCTCCAAGAGACCCAGTACTTC. It translates to CASSIGLGVRLQETQYF.

This clone was seen more than once but under ten times. J is TRBJ2-7 and V is TRBV5-1, with TRBD1 matching 9 bases. The CDR3 contains 15 residues. Germline CDR1 is SGHRS and CDR2 is YFSETQ. Trimming at V came to 5 bases and at J to 3 bases, leaving 9 bases not matched to a gene. CDR3 sequence: CASRSGTGTLYEQYF. The CDR3 region has the DNA TGCGCCAGCAGGTCCGGGACAGGGACGCTCTACGAGCAGTACTTC.

This clone was picked up a small number of times. The rearrangement uses TRBV29-1 and TRBJ1-3, with D perhaps matching TRBD1 (6 bases). Per germline, CDR1 SQVTM and CDR2 ANQGSEA. The CDR3 is made up of 13 amino acids. V dropped 7 bases and J dropped 4 bases, with 14 bases sitting between them. Here the CDR3 reads CSAVQGTGNTIYF. Here the CDR3 DNA reads TGCAGCGCCGTACAGGGTACCGGAAACACCATATATTTT. The full variable domain, rest sourced from reference TRBV29-1 and TRBJ1-3, is SAVISQKPSRDICQRGTSLTIQCQVDSQVTMMFWYRQQPGQSLTLIATANQGSEATYESGFVIDKFPISRPNLTFSTLTVSNMSPEDSSIYLCSAVQGTGNTIYFGEGSWLTVV.

This chain joins TRBV2 and TRBJ1-5; 8 nucleotides agree with TRBD1. The germline gives CDR1 SNHLY, CDR2 FYNNEI. This CDR3 contains 20 residues. J was trimmed by 2 bases and V by 4 bases; bases with no gene match: 19. CDR3 sequence reads: CASSGVGSRGQGIRNQPQHF. CDR3 coding DNA: TGTGCCAGCAGTGGAGTGGGATCGCGCGGACAGGGTATACGCAATCAGCCCCAGCATTTT.

This clone was seen only once. The chain is built from TRBV7-3 and TRBJ2-7; tentatively, D is TRBD1 (6 bases). Trimming took off 5 bases at V and 1 base at J, with 12 bases between the two ends. The CDR3 has 14 amino acids. Germline CDR1 and CDR2: SGHTA and FQGTGA. The CDR3 is CASSPRTDSYEQYF. The CDR3 bases are TGTGCCAGCAGCCCGAGGACAGATTCCTACGAGCAGTACTTC.

This clone was observed many times. The chain recombines TRBV6-1 with TRBJ1-3; D is undetermined. The V and J ends lost 8 bases and 0 bases respectively, with 14 bases between them. CDR3 length: 15 residues. CDR1 is MNHNS and CDR2 is SASEGT in the germline V gene. In nucleotides, the CDR3 is TGTGCCAGCGTAACGGGCCACTACTCTGGAAACACCATATATTTT. It encodes CASVTGHYSGNTIYF.

The chain combines TRBV7-9 with TRBJ1-5; tentatively, D is TRBD1 (5 bases). Trimming took off 6 bases at V and 3 bases at J, with 18 bases between the two ends. There are 16 residues in the CDR3. The germline CDR1 and CDR2 sequences are SEHNR and FQNEAQ (reference sequence). The CDR3 DNA reads TGTGCCAGCAGTTCCACTCGGGGGAGCCCCAATCAGCCCCAGCATTTT. Amino acids: CASSSTRGSPNQPQHF.

The chain is built from TRBV15 and TRBJ1-5; maybe TRBD1 (5 bases). Germline CDR1 is LNHNV and CDR2 is YYDKDF (reference sequence). V lost 0 bases to trimming and J lost 0 bases, with 9 bases between them. The CDR3 spans 16 residues. CDR3 sequence reads: CATSRDGGASNQPQHF. As DNA, the CDR3 is TGTGCCACCAGCAGAGATGGAGGGGCTAGCAATCAGCCCCAGCATTTT.

This clone has just a few counts. The V and J genes are TRBV27 and TRBJ1-2; TRBD1 matches 8 bases. CDR1 and CDR2 from the germline V gene are MNHEY and SMNVEV (reference sequence). The CDR3 contains 14 residues. Germline trimming cut 2 bases from V and 7 bases from J; bases unmatched to any gene: 6. The CDR3 coding sequence is TGTGCCAGCAGTTTAGGACAGGGCATGTTTGGCTACACCTTC. Residues: CASSLGQGMFGYTF.